The T cell receptor (beta chain) under discussion was sequenced for a study of blood T cell repertoires in COVID-19. Study-wide background: Donors in the United States, Italy and Spain gave samples during acute or convalescent COVID-19. From T cells, B-cell-depleted T cells, or PBMCs came the material, which was cDNA or gDNA.

In the original analysis: Reference gene primer amplification gave nucleated cell count estimates. Profiled with immunoSEQ multiplex PCR; TCRdb holds only in-frame clones, not every one. The V and J calls and the clone size are those of that table, but D and trimming were determined from the DNA. The table lists 200,000 to 250,000 clones, about 86% of them singletons, with around 2.8% in the top ten. V trimming: 11 bases; J trimming: 6 bases; junction bases outside the gene matches: 11. Germline values: CDR1 KGHSH, CDR2 LQKENI. This CDR3 contains 13 residues. This receptor was taken from a woman aged 25 to 39 who had recovered from COVID-19. Material: peripheral blood. V gene TRBV18 combines with J gene TRBJ1-2, with 8 bases that match TRBD1. This CDR3 is CAGQGTPLDGYTF. The CDR3 DNA is TGTGCCGGACAGGGAACCCCCCTCGATGGCTACACCTTC. Full variable domain (outside the CDR3, taken from reference TRBV18 and TRBJ1-2): NAGVMQNPRHLVRRRGQEARLRCSPMKGHSHVYWYRQLPEEGLKFMVYLQKENIIDESGMPKERFSAEFPKEGPSILRIQQVVRGDSAAYFCAGQGTPLDGYTFGSGTRLTVV.